This TCR beta chain came from a study of blood T cell repertoires in COVID-19. Profiled with immunoSEQ multiplex PCR; TCRdb holds only in-frame clones, not every one. The table records roughly 280,000 clones, about 89% of them present only once. The CDR3 runs to 15 residues. CDR1 is MNHEY, CDR2 SMNVEV, per germline (reference sequence). The V segment lost 6 bases and the J segment 7 bases; nucleotides outside the gene matches: 8. The receptor was isolated from a man aged 40-50 years with active or convalescent COVID-19. The rearrangement links TRBV27 to TRBJ1-6; TRBD1 matches at 8 bases. The sequenced sample was peripheral blood. The CDR3 DNA reads TGTGCCAGCAGATACCCGGACAGGGCCAATTCACCCCTCCACTTT. Translating it yields CASRYPDRANSPLHF.